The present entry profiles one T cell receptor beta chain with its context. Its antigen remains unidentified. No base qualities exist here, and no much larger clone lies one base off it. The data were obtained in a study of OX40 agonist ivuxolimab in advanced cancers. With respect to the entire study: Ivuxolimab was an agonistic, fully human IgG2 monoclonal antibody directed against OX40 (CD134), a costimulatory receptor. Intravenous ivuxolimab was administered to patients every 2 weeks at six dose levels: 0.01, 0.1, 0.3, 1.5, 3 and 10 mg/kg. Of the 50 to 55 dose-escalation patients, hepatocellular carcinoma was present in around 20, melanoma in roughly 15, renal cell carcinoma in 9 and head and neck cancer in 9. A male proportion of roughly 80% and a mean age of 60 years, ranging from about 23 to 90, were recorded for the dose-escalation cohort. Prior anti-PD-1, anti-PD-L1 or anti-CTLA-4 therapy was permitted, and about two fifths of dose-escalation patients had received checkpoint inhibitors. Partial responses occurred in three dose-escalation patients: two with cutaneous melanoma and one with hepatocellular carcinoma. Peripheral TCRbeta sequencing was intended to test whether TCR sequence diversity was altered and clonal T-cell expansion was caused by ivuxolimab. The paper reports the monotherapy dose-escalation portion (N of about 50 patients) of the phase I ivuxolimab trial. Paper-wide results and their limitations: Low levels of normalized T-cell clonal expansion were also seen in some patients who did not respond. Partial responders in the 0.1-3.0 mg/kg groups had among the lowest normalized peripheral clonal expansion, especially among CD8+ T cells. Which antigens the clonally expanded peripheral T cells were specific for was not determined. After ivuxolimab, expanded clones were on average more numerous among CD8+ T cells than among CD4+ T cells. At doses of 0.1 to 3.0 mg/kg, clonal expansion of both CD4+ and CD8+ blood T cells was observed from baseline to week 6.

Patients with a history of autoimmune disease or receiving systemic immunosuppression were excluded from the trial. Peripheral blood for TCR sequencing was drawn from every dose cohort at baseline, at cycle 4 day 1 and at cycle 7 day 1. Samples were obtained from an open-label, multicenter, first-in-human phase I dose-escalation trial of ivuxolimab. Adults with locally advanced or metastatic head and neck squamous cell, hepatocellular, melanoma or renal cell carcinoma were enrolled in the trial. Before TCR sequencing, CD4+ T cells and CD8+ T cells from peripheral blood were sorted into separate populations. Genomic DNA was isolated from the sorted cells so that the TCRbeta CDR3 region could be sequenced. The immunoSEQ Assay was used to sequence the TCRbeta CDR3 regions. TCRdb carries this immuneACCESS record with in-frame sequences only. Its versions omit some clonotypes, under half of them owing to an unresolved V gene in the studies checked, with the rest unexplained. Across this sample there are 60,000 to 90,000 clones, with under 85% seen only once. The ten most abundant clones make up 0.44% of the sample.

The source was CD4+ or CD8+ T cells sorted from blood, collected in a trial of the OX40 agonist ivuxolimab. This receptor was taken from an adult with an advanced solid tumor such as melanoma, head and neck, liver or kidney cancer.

The sequenced DNA is TGTGCCAGTAGCCGGACTAGCGGGGGGCGGGGACAAGAGACCCAGTACTTC. It translates as CASSRTSGGRGQETQYF. This chain joins TRBV19 to TRBJ2-5, and TRBD2 aligns with 14 junction nucleotides. The germline V gene (reference sequence) supplies CDR1 LNHDA and CDR2 SQIVND. V is pruned by 6 bases and J by 2 bases, leaving 8 bases of the junction without a gene match. Counted from cysteine to phenylalanine, this CDR3 has 17 amino acids. Only CDR3 DNA is held: 51 bases, read in frame from base 1.